The entry below describes one TCR beta chain. Its antigen is unknown. Together with a sample-barcoded 5' primer, a J-beta primer mix was included in a second PCR lasting about 6 to 12 cycles. One entry per CDR3 protein, called by TCRdb with MiXCR from the 5' RACE reads. The data hold about 1.8 million distinct CDR3 sequences, with around 48% observed a single time. This sample is part of a study of blood T cells in healthy people across ages. Study conclusions and caveats: Those diversity estimates obtained from one million T cells were thought to be underestimates.

The CDR3 is 13 amino acids. Per the germline V gene, CDR1 is SGDLS and CDR2 is YYNGEE. V lost 0 bases and J 11 bases, leaving 14 bases between the germline ends. The sample was blood. J is TRBJ2-5 and V is TRBV9, with no clear D. This clonotype was sampled from a woman aged 40 to 49 in good health. In DNA, the CDR3 is TGTGCCAGCAGCGTAGAAGCCTACAATGAGCAGTACTTC. It codes for CASSVEAYNEQYF.